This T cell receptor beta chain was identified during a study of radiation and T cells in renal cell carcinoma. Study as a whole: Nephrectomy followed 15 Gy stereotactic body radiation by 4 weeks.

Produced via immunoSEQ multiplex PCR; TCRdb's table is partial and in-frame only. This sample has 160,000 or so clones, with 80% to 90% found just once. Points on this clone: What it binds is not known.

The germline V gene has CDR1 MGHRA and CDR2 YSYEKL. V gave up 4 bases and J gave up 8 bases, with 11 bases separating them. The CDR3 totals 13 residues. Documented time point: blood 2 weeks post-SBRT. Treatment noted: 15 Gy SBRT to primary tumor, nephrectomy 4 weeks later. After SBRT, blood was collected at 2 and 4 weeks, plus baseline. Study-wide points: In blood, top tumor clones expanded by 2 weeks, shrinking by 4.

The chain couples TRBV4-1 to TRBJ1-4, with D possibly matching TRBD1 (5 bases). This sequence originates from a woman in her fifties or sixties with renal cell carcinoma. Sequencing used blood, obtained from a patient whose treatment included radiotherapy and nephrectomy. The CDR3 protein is CASSRNRGEKLFF. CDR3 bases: TGCGCCAGCAGCCGAAACCGGGGCGAAAAACTGTTTTTT.